One sample yielded the 29 T cell receptor beta chains listed below, sequenced in a study of T cell repertoires in cytomegalovirus infection. TCRdb redid the calling of the reads with MiXCR, one entry per CDR3 protein. Of over 450,000 distinct CDR3 sequences detected, around 11% appear once; the ten largest clones hold 10% to 13%. Sequencing used PBMCs. The origin of the receptors is a human donor in good health (CMV status not recorded). Some clones in this sample may be carry-over from other donors' samples.

Worth noting for this clonotype: A clone one base away is much larger, so this may be a read error. The rearrangement uses TRBV5-5 and TRBJ2-2; TRBD1 might be the D (6 bases). The germline gives CDR1 SGHKS, CDR2 YYEKEE (reference sequence). The CDR3 is made up of 14 amino acids. CDR3 in DNA: TGTACCAGCAGCGAACAGGGGAACACCGGGGAGCTGTTTTTT. It encodes CTSSEQGNTGELFF.

In this sample, this clonotype turned up many times. The J gene is TRBJ1-5, the V gene TRBV7-2; D gene ambiguous. The CDR3 is made up of 13 amino acids. From germline, CDR1 is SGHTA and CDR2 FQGNSA. V dropped 1 base and J dropped 5 bases, with 6 bases sitting between them. The CDR3 coding sequence is TGTGCCAGCAGCTTAGAAAGGGATCAGCCCCAGCATTTT. As protein: CASSLERDQPQHF.

This clonotype occurred many times. The genes are TRBV7-2 and TRBJ2-3; 8 bases agree with TRBD2. The J segment lost 3 bases and the V segment lost 8 bases, leaving 10 bases of the junction unmatched. The CDR3 has 15 amino acids. CDR1 and CDR2 from the germline V gene are SGHTA and FQGNSA. DNA of the CDR3: TGTGCCAGCCGCCAAGCGGGGGTGTCGACAGATACGCAGTATTTT. Translation: CASRQAGVSTDTQYF.

This clonotype was picked up many times. The chain has TRBV7-6 and TRBJ2-7; possible D gene TRBD1, 6 bases. Between the trimmed V and J ends, which lost 5 bases and 3 bases, there was a span of 14 bases. The CDR3 contains 14 residues. The germline CDR1 and CDR2 sequences are SGHVS and FNYEAQ. The CDR3 here is CASSRRDTLYEQYF. CDR3 DNA: TGTGCCAGCAGCCGCCGGGACACCCTCTACGAGCAGTACTTC.

The table lists this clonotype with many counts. The rearrangement joins TRBV7-9 to TRBJ2-7; possibly TRBD2 for D (5 bases). The CDR3 extends over 13 amino acids. V was cut by 1 base and J by 12 bases, with 16 bases left in between. Germline assignment: CDR1 SEHNR and CDR2 FQNEAQ (reference sequence). The CDR3 is CASSLEFGVLSYF. The CDR3 bases are TGTGCCAGCAGCTTAGAATTCGGGGTCCTCTCGTACTTC. The full variable domain, with the rest looked up from reference TRBV7-9 and TRBJ2-7, is DTGVSQNPRHKITKRGQNVTFRCDPISEHNRLYWYRQTLGQGPEFLTYFQNEAQLEKSRLLSDRFSAERPKGSFSTLEIQRTEQGDSAMYLCASSLEFGVLSYFGPGTRLTVT.

This clonotype was seen repeatedly, ten times or more. The chain links TRBV5-6 to TRBJ2-5; possibly TRBD1 for D (6 bases). The CDR3 is 14 residues long. The V gene lost 3 bases and the J gene lost 5 bases, with 14 bases spanning the gap. CDR1 and CDR2 from the germline V gene are SGHDT and YYEEEE. The CDR3 loop is CASSYRAPRETQYF. CDR3 DNA sequence: TGTGCCAGCAGCTACAGGGCTCCCAGGGAGACCCAGTACTTC.

In this sample, this clonotype turned up many times. The chain uses TRBV7-2 and TRBJ1-2; D call uncertain. CDR1 and CDR2 from the germline V gene are SGHTA and FQGNSA. The length of the CDR3 is 12 residues. V lost 5 bases, J lost 9 bases, and 13 bases lay in between. CDR3 DNA sequence: TGTGCCAGCAGCCCAGGCTGGAGGAGCTACACCTTC. Translated, it gives CASSPGWRSYTF.

This clonotype was recorded many times. The chain joins TRBV20-1 to TRBJ2-1, with 8 bases matching TRBD2. The CDR3 sequence is 18 residues long. Trimming removed 6 bases from V and 5 bases from J; junction bases left unmatched: 21. Germline lookup yields CDR1 DFQATT and CDR2 SNEGSKA (reference sequence). In nucleotides, the CDR3 is TGCAGTGCCGAGGATGGCGAACGGCAGCGGGAGATCAACAATGAGCAGTTCTTC. Translation gives CSAEDGERQREINNEQFF.

This clonotype has a count of ten or more. The rearrangement joins TRBV9 to TRBJ2-3; D ambiguous. V was shortened by 3 bases and J by 2 bases, with 10 bases between the two germline ends. The CDR3 runs 14 residues. Germline CDR1 reads SGDLS; CDR2 reads YYNGEE. CDR3 region: CASSARPNTDTQYF. CDR3 in DNA: TGTGCCAGCAGCGCCCGACCGAACACAGATACGCAGTATTTT.

Many counts were recorded for this clonotype. This chain connects TRBV20-1 to TRBJ2-1; TRBD1 or TRBD2 may be the D gene (6 bases each). This CDR3 has 16 amino acids. The V gene's germline CDR1 is DFQATT and CDR2 SNEGSKA (reference sequence). Trimming pared 3 bases from V and 4 bases from J, leaving 19 bases between. CDR3 amino acids: CSASGTTGALYNEQFF. The CDR3 nucleotides are TGCAGTGCTAGCGGGACAACGGGGGCCCTTTACAATGAGCAGTTCTTC.

The table lists this clonotype with a few counts. The CDR3 spells CATHPGQGAGEQYF. DNA for the CDR3: TGTGCCACCCATCCCGGCCAGGGGGCGGGAGAGCAGTACTTC. The genes are TRBV10-3 and TRBJ2-7; 8 positions agree with TRBD1. Germline loops: CDR1 ENHRY, CDR2 SYGVKD. Trimming cost V 10 bases and J 7 bases; bases outside gene matches: 15. CDR3 size: 14 residues.

This clonotype appeared many times. V gene TRBV5-1 combines with J gene TRBJ2-3; D is perhaps TRBD1 (6 bases). CDR1 and CDR2 from the germline V gene are SGHRS and YFSETQ. The ends were cut back, 0 bases at V and 6 bases at J, with 11 bases in the middle. The CDR3 is made up of 14 amino acids. The DNA for the CDR3 is TGCGCCAGCAGCTTGGTGGCAGGGGCGGATACGCAGTATTTT. Translating gives CASSLVAGADTQYF.

This clonotype showed up just once. The rearrangement links TRBV28 to TRBJ1-3, with D perhaps matching TRBD1 (6 bases). Trimming stripped 5 bases from V and 3 bases from J, with 14 bases between. The CDR3 runs to 15 residues. Germline CDR1 reads MDHEN; CDR2 reads SYDVKM. CDR3 region: CASSSTGLGGNTIYF. For the CDR3, the DNA is TGTGCCAGCAGTAGTACAGGGCTAGGTGGAAACACCATATATTTT.

This clonotype came up many times. This chain uses TRBV19 with TRBJ2-1, with a tentative D call TRBD2 (6 bases). The germline V gene encodes CDR1 LNHDA and CDR2 SQIVND (reference sequence). This CDR3 has 16 amino acids. The V end was cut by 0 bases, the J end by 2 bases, with 11 bases between. The CDR3 sequence: CASSIEEGTPYNEQFF. As DNA, the CDR3 is TGTGCCAGTAGTATAGAGGAGGGTACCCCCTACAATGAGCAGTTCTTC.

This clonotype was seen only a few times. The chain uses TRBV11-2 and TRBJ1-1, with D unresolved. V gave up 5 bases and J gave up 11 bases, with 15 bases separating them. Germline lookup yields CDR1 SGHAT and CDR2 FQNNGV. This CDR3 is built from 12 residues. The DNA of the CDR3 is TGTGCCAGCAGCCTCTCGCGGGTAAGGGCTTTCTTT. Its protein is CASSLSRVRAFF.

The sample holds a few counts of this clonotype. V gene TRBV12-3 or TRBV12-4 combines with J gene TRBJ2-4; D may be TRBD2 (5 bases). The CDR3 is 16 amino acids. Trimming took 5 bases from V and 1 from J, leaving 15 bases between them. The CDR3, as DNA: TGTGCCAGCAGTCTCCTCGTGACGGGGGCCAAAAACATTCAGTACTTC. This translates into CASSLLVTGAKNIQYF.

The CDR3 is CASSINPGTGSYEQYF. The CDR3 DNA reads as TGTGCCAGTAGTATAAACCCCGGGACAGGTTCCTACGAGCAGTACTTC. This chain uses TRBV19 with TRBJ2-7; 8 nucleotides align to TRBD1. The CDR3 has 16 residues. J gave up 1 base and V 2 bases, and 7 bases lay outside the gene matches. Per germline, CDR1 LNHDA and CDR2 SQIVND (reference sequence).

This clonotype appeared many times. The chain couples TRBV4-1 to TRBJ1-1, with 10 bases identical to TRBD1. The germline gives CDR1 MGHRA, CDR2 YSYEKL. CDR3 length: 16 amino acids. Germline trimming cut 4 bases from V and 4 bases from J; bases unmatched to any gene: 9. CDR3 sequence (DNA): TGCGCCAGCAGCCGACCGCTGGGGACAGGGGTCACTGAAGCTTTCTTT. Translating it yields CASSRPLGTGVTEAFF.

This clonotype was picked up a small number of times. With a much larger clone just one base away, this may be a read error. This sequence joins TRBV12-3 or TRBV12-4 and TRBJ1-4; D not resolved. The CDR3 covers 14 residues. Trimming removed 2 bases at V and 0 bases at J, with 4 bases between. The DNA of the CDR3 is TGTGCCAGCAGTTTACGGCCAACTAATGAAAAACTGTTTTTT. Its translation: CASSLRPTNEKLFF.

This clonotype has at least ten counts. The J gene is TRBJ2-2, the V gene TRBV7-3; 7 bases match TRBD1. V shed 4 bases and J 0 bases; nucleotides not matched to a gene: 5. Germline V gene sequence: CDR1 SGHTA, CDR2 FQGTGA. The CDR3 consists of 16 residues. The CDR3 DNA reads TGTGCCAGCAGCTCTGAGGGGGCCACGAACACCGGGGAGCTGTTTTTT. This encodes CASSSEGATNTGELFF.

The table lists this clonotype with many counts. This sequence joins TRBV12-5 and TRBJ1-1; perhaps TRBD1 as D (6 bases). Germline V CDR1 and CDR2: LGHNT, FRNRAP. This CDR3 is 13 amino acids long. Between the trimmed V and J ends, which lost 2 bases and 11 bases, there was a span of 15 bases. CDR3 in DNA: TGTGCTAGTGGTTTGAACCAGGGGAGGGAGGCTTTCTTT. Translated, it gives CASGLNQGREAFF. Combining the CDR3 with reference TRBV12-5 and TRBJ1-1 gives the whole variable domain DARVTQTPRHKVTEMGQEVTMRCQPILGHNTVFWYRQTMMQGLELLAYFRNRAPLDDSGMPKDRFSAEMPDATLATLKIQPSEPRDSAVYFCASGLNQGREAFFGQGTRLTVV.

The rearrangement uses TRBV7-9 and TRBJ1-1, with D possibly being TRBD1 (5 bases). This CDR3 contains 15 residues. Trimming shortened V by 5 bases and J by 1 base, and 14 bases separated the two germline ends. Germline V gene lookup returns CDR1 SEHNR and CDR2 FQNEAQ (reference sequence). The CDR3 sequence is CASSDLTAGNTEAFF. The DNA for the CDR3 is TGTGCCAGCAGCGACTTGACAGCGGGGAACACTGAAGCTTTCTTT.

This clonotype was seen at least ten times. The chain joins TRBV7-2 to TRBJ1-5; 8 bases are shared with TRBD1. Trimming cost V 5 bases and J 7 bases; bases outside gene matches: 7. The CDR3 totals 14 residues. Looked up from germline, CDR1 is SGHTA and CDR2 is FQGNSA. CDR3 sequence reads: CASSQGQGHQPQHF. The CDR3, as DNA: TGTGCCAGCAGCCAAGGACAGGGCCACCAGCCCCAGCATTTT.

This clonotype occurred many times. V is TRBV12-3 or TRBV12-4 and J is TRBJ1-1; perhaps TRBD1 as D (6 bases). V was cut by 5 bases and J by 3 bases, with 13 bases left in between. The CDR3 consists of 14 residues. The CDR3 DNA reads TGTGCCAGCAGTGGGGGCCCAAGGCACACTGAAGCTTTCTTT. Its protein is CASSGGPRHTEAFF.

The chain couples TRBV7-9 to TRBJ1-2; 11 nucleotides match TRBD1. With V trimmed by 5 bases and J by 1 base, 9 bases remained unmatched. The V gene's germline CDR1 is SEHNR and CDR2 FQNEAQ (reference sequence). The CDR3 extends over 17 amino acids. The CDR3 sequence is CASSQEGQGVFNYGYTF. In DNA, the CDR3 is TGTGCCAGCAGCCAAGAGGGACAGGGGGTTTTTAACTATGGCTACACCTTC.

Ten or more counts support this clonotype. This chain links TRBV6-5 with TRBJ1-1; perhaps TRBD1 as D (5 bases). The V end lost 2 bases, the J end lost 5 bases, and 15 bases lay between the germline ends. The germline V gene encodes CDR1 MNHEY and CDR2 SVGAGI. This CDR3 is built from 15 residues. Here the CDR3 DNA reads TGTGCCAGCAGTTACCCCGGACGGGGCAAGACTGAAGCTTTCTTT. Encoded protein: CASSYPGRGKTEAFF.

The V and J genes are TRBV9 and TRBJ2-4; D gene unclear. V was cut by 4 bases and J by 9 bases, with 11 bases left in between. Per germline, CDR1 SGDLS and CDR2 YYNGEE. The CDR3 loop spans 12 amino acids. The CDR3 region has the DNA TGTGCCAGCAGCCCCGGCGACCGCATTCAGTACTTC. This translates into CASSPGDRIQYF.

This clonotype occurred once. The germline gene is not matched at one end of the junction; a read error may be the cause. The CDR3 loop is CVSSLTRGTGGYTF. In DNA form, the CDR3 reads TGTGTCAGCAGCTTAACGAGGGGTACTGGTGGCTACACCTTC. The chain employs TRBV7-8 and TRBJ1-2, with D possibly being TRBD1 (5 bases). Germline CDR1 reads SGHVS; CDR2 reads FQNEAQ. The CDR3 has 14 amino acids.

This clonotype was observed a few times. The V call is TRBV19, the J call TRBJ2-1; D is undetermined. From germline, CDR1 is LNHDA and CDR2 SQIVND (reference sequence). The V end lost 5 bases, the J end lost 5 bases, and 10 bases lay between the germline ends. This CDR3 contains 13 residues. The CDR3, as DNA: TGTGCCAGTAGTTGGGATCGGGACAATGAGCAGTTCTTC. Protein product: CASSWDRDNEQFF.